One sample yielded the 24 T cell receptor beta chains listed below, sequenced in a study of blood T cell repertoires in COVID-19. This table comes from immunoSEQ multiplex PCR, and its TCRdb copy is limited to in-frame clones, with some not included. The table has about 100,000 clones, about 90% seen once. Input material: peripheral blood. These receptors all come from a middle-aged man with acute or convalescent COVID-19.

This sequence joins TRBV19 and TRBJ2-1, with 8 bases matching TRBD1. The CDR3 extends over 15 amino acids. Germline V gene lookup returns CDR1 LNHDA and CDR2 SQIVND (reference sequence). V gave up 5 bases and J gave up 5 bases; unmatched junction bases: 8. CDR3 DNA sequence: TGTGCCAGTAGTGTACTACAGGGGGGAGACAATGAGCAGTTCTTC. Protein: CASSVLQGGDNEQFF.

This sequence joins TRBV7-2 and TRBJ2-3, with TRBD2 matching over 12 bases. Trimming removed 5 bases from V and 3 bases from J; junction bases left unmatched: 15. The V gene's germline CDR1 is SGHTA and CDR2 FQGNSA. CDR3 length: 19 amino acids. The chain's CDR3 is CASSAGLAGPHVRTDTQYF. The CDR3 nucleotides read TGTGCCAGCAGCGCGGGACTAGCGGGCCCCCATGTGAGGACAGATACGCAGTATTTT.

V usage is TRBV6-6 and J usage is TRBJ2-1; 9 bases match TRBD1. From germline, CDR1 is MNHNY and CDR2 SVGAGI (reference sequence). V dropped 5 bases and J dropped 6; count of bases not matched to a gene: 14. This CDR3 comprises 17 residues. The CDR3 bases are TGTGCCAGCAGTCGGGTTTCCGGTGGGACAGGGTTCAATGAGCAGTTCTTC. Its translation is CASSRVSGGTGFNEQFF.

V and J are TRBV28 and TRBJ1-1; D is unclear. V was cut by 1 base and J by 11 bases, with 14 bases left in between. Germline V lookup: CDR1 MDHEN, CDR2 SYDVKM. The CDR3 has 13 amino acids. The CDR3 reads CASSLLASGRAFF. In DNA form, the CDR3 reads TGTGCCAGCAGTTTATTAGCTAGCGGTAGGGCTTTCTTT. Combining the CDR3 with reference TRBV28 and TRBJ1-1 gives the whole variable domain DVKVTQSSRYLVKRTGEKVFLECVQDMDHENMFWYRQDPGLGLRLIYFSYDVKMKEKGDIPEGYSVSREKKERFSLILESASTNQTSMYLCASSLLASGRAFFGQGTRLTVV.

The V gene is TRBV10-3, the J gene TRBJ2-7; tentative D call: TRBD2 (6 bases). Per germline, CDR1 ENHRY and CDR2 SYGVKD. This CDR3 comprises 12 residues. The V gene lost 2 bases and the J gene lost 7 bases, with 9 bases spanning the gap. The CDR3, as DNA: TGTGCCATCAGTGAGGGGACTCGGGAGCAGTACTTC. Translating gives CAISEGTREQYF.

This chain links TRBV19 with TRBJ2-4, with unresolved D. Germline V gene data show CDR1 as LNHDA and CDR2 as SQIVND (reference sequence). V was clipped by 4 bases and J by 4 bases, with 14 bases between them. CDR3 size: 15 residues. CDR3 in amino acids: CASSKWSPEKNIQYF. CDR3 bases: TGTGCCAGTAGTAAATGGAGTCCGGAAAAAAACATTCAGTACTTC.

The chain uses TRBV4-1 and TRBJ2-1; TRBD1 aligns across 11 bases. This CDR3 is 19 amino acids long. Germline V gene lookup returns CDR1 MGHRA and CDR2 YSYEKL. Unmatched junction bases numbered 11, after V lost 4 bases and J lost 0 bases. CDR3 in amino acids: CASSRRGQGVISSYNEQFF. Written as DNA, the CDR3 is TGCGCCAGCAGCCGGAGGGGACAGGGGGTAATCAGCTCCTACAATGAGCAGTTCTTC.

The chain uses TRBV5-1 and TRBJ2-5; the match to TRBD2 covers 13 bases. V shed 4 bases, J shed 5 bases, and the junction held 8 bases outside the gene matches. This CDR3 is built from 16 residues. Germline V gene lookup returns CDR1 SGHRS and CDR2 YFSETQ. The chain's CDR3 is CASSPRLAGGPETQYF. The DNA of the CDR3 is TGCGCCAGCAGCCCGCGACTAGCGGGAGGTCCTGAGACCCAGTACTTC.

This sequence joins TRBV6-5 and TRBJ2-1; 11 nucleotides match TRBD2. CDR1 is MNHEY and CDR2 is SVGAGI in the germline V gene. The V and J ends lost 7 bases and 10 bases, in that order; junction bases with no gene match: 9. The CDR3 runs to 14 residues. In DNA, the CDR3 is TGTGCCAGCACACTAGCGGGAGTATTGGGGGAGCAGTTCTTC. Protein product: CASTLAGVLGEQFF.

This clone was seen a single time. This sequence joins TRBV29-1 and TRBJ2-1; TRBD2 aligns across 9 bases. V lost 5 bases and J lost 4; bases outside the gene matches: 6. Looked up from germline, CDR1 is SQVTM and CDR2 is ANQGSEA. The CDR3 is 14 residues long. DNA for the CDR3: TGCAGCGTTCAGGGACTAGCTATTTACAATGAGCAGTTCTTC. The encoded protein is CSVQGLAIYNEQFF.

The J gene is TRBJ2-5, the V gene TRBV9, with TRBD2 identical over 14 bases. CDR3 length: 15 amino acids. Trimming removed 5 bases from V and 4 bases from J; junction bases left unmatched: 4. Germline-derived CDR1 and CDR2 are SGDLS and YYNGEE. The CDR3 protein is CASSFGTSGGETQYF. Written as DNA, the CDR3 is TGTGCCAGCAGTTTCGGGACTAGCGGGGGAGAGACCCAGTACTTC.

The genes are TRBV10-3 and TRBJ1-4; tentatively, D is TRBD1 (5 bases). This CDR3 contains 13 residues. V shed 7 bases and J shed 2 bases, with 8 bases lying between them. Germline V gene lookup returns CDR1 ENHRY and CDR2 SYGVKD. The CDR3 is CAIKAGTNEKLFF. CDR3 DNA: TGTGCCATCAAGGCAGGGACTAATGAAAAACTGTTTTTT.

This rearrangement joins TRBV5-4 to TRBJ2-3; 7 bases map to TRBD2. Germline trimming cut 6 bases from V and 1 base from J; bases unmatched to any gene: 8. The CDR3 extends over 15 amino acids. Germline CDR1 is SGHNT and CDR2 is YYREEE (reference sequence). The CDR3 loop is CASNRIRGGTDTQYF. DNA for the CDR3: TGTGCCAGCAACCGGATCCGGGGGGGCACAGATACGCAGTATTTT.

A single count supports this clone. The CDR3 bases are TGTGCCAGCAGGAGACTCACAGATACGCAGTATTTT. Translated, it gives CASRRLTDTQYF. The gene calls are TRBV27 and TRBJ2-3; D call uncertain. Trimming cost V 6 bases and J 2 bases, with 6 bases left between them. There are 12 residues in the CDR3. Germline V CDR1 and CDR2: MNHEY, SMNVEV (reference sequence).

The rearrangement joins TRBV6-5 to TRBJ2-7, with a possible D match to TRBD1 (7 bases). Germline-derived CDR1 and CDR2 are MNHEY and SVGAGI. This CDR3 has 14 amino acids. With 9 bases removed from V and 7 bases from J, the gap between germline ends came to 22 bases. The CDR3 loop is CASSTGRGVGEQYF. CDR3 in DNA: TGTGCCAGTAGTACGGGCAGGGGGGTGGGAGAGCAGTACTTC.

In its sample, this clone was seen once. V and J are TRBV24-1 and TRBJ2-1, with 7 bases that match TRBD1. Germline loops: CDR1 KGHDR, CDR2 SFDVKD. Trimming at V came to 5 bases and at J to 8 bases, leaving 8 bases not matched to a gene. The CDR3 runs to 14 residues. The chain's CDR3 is CATSGQGRFDEQFF. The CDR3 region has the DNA TGTGCCACCAGTGGACAGGGCCGTTTCGATGAGCAGTTCTTC.

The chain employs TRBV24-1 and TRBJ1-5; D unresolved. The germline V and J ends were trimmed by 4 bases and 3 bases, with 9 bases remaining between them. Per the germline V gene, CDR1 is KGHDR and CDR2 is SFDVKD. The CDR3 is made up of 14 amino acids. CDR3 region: CATSEPVHNQPQHF. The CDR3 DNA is TGTGCCACCAGTGAACCGGTCCACAATCAGCCCCAGCATTTT.

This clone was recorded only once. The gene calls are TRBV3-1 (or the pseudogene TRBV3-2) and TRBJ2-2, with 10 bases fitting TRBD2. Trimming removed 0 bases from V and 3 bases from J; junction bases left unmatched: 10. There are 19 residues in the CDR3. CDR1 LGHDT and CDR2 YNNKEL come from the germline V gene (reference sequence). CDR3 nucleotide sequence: TGTGCCAGCAGCCAAGATTTAAGGCTAGCGGGAGCGCACACCGGGGAGCTGTTTTTT. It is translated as CASSQDLRLAGAHTGELFF.

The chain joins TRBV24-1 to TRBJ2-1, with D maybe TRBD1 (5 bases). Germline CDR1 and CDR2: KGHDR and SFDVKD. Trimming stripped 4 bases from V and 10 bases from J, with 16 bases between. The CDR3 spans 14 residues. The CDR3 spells CATSDSRVSREQFF. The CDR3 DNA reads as TGTGCCACCAGTGACTCCAGGGTATCGCGGGAGCAGTTCTTC.

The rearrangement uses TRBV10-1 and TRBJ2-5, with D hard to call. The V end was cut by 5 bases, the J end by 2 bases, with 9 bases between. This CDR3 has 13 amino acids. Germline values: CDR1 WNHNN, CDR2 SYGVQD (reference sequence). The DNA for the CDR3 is TGCGCCAGCAGTCAGACTTTACAAGAGACCCAGTACTTC. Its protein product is CASSQTLQETQYF.

CDR3 DNA sequence: TGCGCCAGCAGCCAAGATCTGGCCCAAGAGACCCAGTACTTC. It is translated as CASSQDLAQETQYF. V is TRBV4-1 and J is TRBJ2-5; no clear D gene. The germline gives CDR1 MGHRA, CDR2 YSYEKL. V was cut by 0 bases and J by 1 base, with 6 bases left in between. The CDR3 has 14 amino acids.

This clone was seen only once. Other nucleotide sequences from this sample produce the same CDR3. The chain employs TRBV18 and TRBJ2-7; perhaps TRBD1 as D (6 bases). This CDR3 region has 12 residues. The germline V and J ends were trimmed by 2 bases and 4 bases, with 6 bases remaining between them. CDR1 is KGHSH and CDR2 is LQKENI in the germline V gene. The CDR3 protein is CASSPRGYEQYF. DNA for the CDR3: TGTGCCAGCTCACCAAGGGGGTACGAGCAGTACTTC. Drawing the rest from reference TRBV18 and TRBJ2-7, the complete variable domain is NAGVMQNPRHLVRRRGQEARLRCSPMKGHSHVYWYRQLPEEGLKFMVYLQKENIIDESGMPKERFSAEFPKEGPSILRIQQVVRGDSAAYFCASSPRGYEQYFGPGTRLTVT.

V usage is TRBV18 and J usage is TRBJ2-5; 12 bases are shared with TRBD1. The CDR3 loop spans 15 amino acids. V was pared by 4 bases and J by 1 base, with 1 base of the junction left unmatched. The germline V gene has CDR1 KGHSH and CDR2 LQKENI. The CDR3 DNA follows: TGTGCCAGCTCACGGGGACAGGGGGCCCAAGAGACCCAGTACTTC. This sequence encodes CASSRGQGAQETQYF.

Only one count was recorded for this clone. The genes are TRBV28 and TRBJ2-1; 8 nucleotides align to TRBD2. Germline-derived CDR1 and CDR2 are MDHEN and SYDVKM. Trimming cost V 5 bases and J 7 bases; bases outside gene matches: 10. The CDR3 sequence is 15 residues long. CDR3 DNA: TGTGCCAGCAGTACCGTAGCGGGAATTCCTAATGAGCAGTTCTTC. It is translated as CASSTVAGIPNEQFF. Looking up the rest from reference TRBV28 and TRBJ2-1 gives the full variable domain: DVKVTQSSRYLVKRTGEKVFLECVQDMDHENMFWYRQDPGLGLRLIYFSYDVKMKEKGDIPEGYSVSREKKERFSLILESASTNQTSMYLCASSTVAGIPNEQFFGPGTRLTVL.